Detailed here is one T cell receptor (beta chain). What it binds is unknown. CD45RO-negative cells were positively selected for CCR7, leaving out terminally differentiated effector memory CD45RA+ cells. This sample was taken from a study of shared clonotypes between healthy human individuals. Study at large: Every donor yielded three CD4 naive, three CD4 memory, two CD8 naive and one CD8 memory plate. The study's findings and limits: Rarefaction exposed incomplete sorted-subset sequencing despite large depth. Generation probabilities were higher for clonotypes shared across all four sorted-subset donors than for unshared ones.

Some clones are missing from TCRdb's copy, which holds only in-frame ones; the method was immunoSEQ multiplex PCR. The table has 450,000 to 700,000 clones, around 95% seen once. CDR1 and CDR2 (germline): SGHTA, FQGTGA. The V end was cut by 4 bases, the J end by 4 bases, with 8 bases between. The CDR3 is 13 amino acids. This TCR came from a woman aged 25 to 39 in good health. Specimen: naive CD8+ T cells sorted from blood. The chain combines TRBV7-3 with TRBJ1-3, with D maybe TRBD1 (5 bases). The CDR3 bases are TGTGCCAGCAGCTACAGGAGGGGAAACACCATATATTTT. Protein sequence: CASSYRRGNTIYF.